This TCR beta chain is drawn from a study of metastatic and nonmetastatic thyroid tumors. This clone turned up a few times. Methods used by the authors: The distant-metastasis classifier for papillary thyroid cancer was built from CDR3 differences across clinicopathological groups. TCRdb reassembled clones from the PCR reads with MiXCR. Clone size and V and J calls follow TCRdb, not the original study. Seen here are roughly 44,000 clones, approximately 25% observed once, and the top ten hold approximately 14%. The V segment lost 5 bases and the J segment 0 bases; nucleotides outside the gene matches: 11. This CDR3 has 17 amino acids. Per the germline V gene, CDR1 is MDHEN and CDR2 is SYDVKM. There were no patients who had received any treatment before thyroid surgery.

The receptor was isolated from a female donor with papillary thyroid cancer or a benign thyroid nodule (not recorded which). Some clones in this sample may be carry-over from other donors' samples. Sequencing used tumor tissue. V usage is TRBV28 and J usage is TRBJ1-2; 8 positions agree with TRBD1. The CDR3 loop reads CASSNNQGARPNYGYTF. Written as DNA, the CDR3 is TGTGCCAGCAGTAACAACCAGGGGGCTCGTCCTAACTATGGCTACACCTTC.